The 4 T cell receptor beta chains below all came from one sample that was sequenced in a study of T cell repertoires in ileal Crohn's disease. Method: immunoSEQ multiplex PCR; TCRdb's copy keeps in-frame clones and lacks some. The data show about 60,000 clones, about 89% seen once. Time point of the sample: neoterminal ileum biopsy at postoperative endoscopy, about 6 months after surgery. The sample was ileal tissue. All receptors derive from an adult with Crohn's disease.

V usage is TRBV27 and J usage is TRBJ2-1; 7 positions agree with TRBD1. Germline values: CDR1 MNHEY, CDR2 SMNVEV (reference sequence). The V segment lost 3 bases and the J segment 7 bases; nucleotides outside the gene matches: 9. This CDR3 region has 15 residues. CDR3: CASSLTGTFGNEQFF. The CDR3 bases are TGTGCCAGCAGTTTGACAGGGACGTTTGGGAATGAGCAGTTCTTC.

The chain carries TRBV30 and TRBJ1-3; no firm D call. The CDR3 consists of 11 residues. The V and J ends lost 5 bases and 2 bases respectively, with 4 bases between them. Germline assignment: CDR1 GTSNPN and CDR2 SVGIG (reference sequence). The DNA for the CDR3 is TGTGCCTGGGAGGCTGGAAACACCATATATTTT. This gives the protein CAWEAGNTIYF.

The genes are TRBV7-8 and TRBJ1-2; D might be TRBD1 (5 bases). The V end was cut by 1 base, the J end by 7 bases, with 7 bases between. Germline CDR1 and CDR2: SGHVS and FQNEAQ. There are 12 residues in the CDR3. The CDR3 coding sequence is TGTGCCAGCAGCTTAGTTAGGGGTGGCTACACCTTC. As protein: CASSLVRGGYTF.

The V and J genes are TRBV5-4 and TRBJ2-2; 9 nucleotides match TRBD1. V trimming: 4 bases; J trimming: 4 bases; junction bases outside the gene matches: 5. From germline, CDR1 is SGHNT and CDR2 YYREEE (reference sequence). The CDR3 totals 15 residues. Written as DNA, the CDR3 is TGTGCCAGCAGCCGCGGACAGGGGTCCACCGGGGAGCTGTTTTTT. Translating it yields CASSRGQGSTGELFF.